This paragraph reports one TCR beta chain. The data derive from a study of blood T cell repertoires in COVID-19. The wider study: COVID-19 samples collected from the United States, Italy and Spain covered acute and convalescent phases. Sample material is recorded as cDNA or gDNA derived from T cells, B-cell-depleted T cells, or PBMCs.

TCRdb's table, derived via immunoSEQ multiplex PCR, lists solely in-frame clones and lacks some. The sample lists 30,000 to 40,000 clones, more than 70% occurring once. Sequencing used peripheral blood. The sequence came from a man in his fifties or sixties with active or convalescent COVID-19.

CDR3 coding DNA: TGTGCCAGCAGTCTTGGAGGGGCGAAACTGTTTTTT. Its translation: CASSLGGAKLFF. The gene calls are TRBV6-2 or TRBV6-3 and TRBJ1-4; TRBD1 might be the D (5 bases). V was pared by 5 bases and J by 11 bases, with 12 bases between. From germline, CDR1 is MNHEY and CDR2 SVGEGT. The CDR3 length is 12 residues.